Below are 21 T cell receptor beta chains sequenced from a single sample in a study of T cells after yellow fever vaccination. A single record per CDR3 protein comes from TCRdb applying MiXCR to the 5' RACE reads. The sample includes fewer than 500,000 distinct CDR3 sequences, around 20% seen only once; the top ten take 15% to 20%. Sequencing was performed on PBMCs, taken before the yellow fever booster vaccination. The receptors come from a man aged 18 to 30 who received the YFV17D yellow fever vaccine.

This clonotype turned up a few times. The gene calls are TRBV5-1 and TRBJ1-2, with D tentatively TRBD1 (5 bases). V was trimmed by 0 bases and J by 8 bases, leaving 8 bases between them. CDR1 and CDR2 from the germline V gene are SGHRS and YFSETQ. This CDR3 has 12 residues. DNA of the CDR3: TGCGCCAGCAGCTTGGATGGGGGAGGCTACACCTTC. Amino acid sequence: CASSLDGGGYTF.

There are a few counts of this clonotype. The V and J genes are TRBV2 and TRBJ2-2; D unclear. This CDR3 spans 14 amino acids. V was pared by 4 bases and J by 0 bases, with 6 bases between. Germline loops: CDR1 SNHLY, CDR2 FYNNEI. The CDR3: CASSARANTGELFF. CDR3 sequence (DNA): TGTGCCAGCAGTGCTAGGGCGAACACCGGGGAGCTGTTTTTT.

This clonotype has a handful of counts. The chain couples TRBV11-2 to TRBJ2-3; 7 nucleotides line up with TRBD2. The CDR3 contains 15 residues. V was pared by 5 bases and J by 3 bases, with 8 bases of the junction left unmatched. CDR1 and CDR2 from the germline V gene are SGHAT and FQNNGV. The CDR3 DNA is TGTGCCAGCAGCCCGAGGTGGGGAGGGACAGATACGCAGTATTTT. Translating gives CASSPRWGGTDTQYF. The variable domain in full, with the rest retrieved from reference TRBV11-2 and TRBJ2-3, is EAGVAQSPRYKIIEKRQSVAFWCNPISGHATLYWYQQILGQGPKLLIQFQNNGVVDDSQLPKDRFSAERLKGVDSTLKIQPAKLEDSAVYLCASSPRWGGTDTQYFGPGTRLTVL.

This chain connects TRBV12-3 or TRBV12-4 to TRBJ1-2, with D perhaps matching TRBD1 (5 bases). Trimming stripped 2 bases from V and 6 bases from J, with 19 bases between. The length of the CDR3 is 16 residues. CDR3 sequence reads: CASSLMAQGGGDGYTF. In DNA form, the CDR3 reads TGTGCCAGCAGTTTAATGGCCCAGGGTGGCGGAGATGGCTACACCTTC.

This clonotype was counted a few times. The CDR3 protein is CASRPHRGGNQPQHF. The CDR3 bases are TGTGCCAGCAGACCCCACAGGGGTGGCAATCAGCCCCAGCATTTT. V usage is TRBV6-2 or TRBV6-3 and J usage is TRBJ1-5, with TRBD1 matching 7 bases. The CDR3 has 15 amino acids. J was trimmed by 2 bases and V by 6 bases; bases with no gene match: 7. In germline, CDR1 is MNHEY, CDR2 SVGEGT.

The chain employs TRBV12-3 or TRBV12-4 and TRBJ2-1; D unresolved. Trimming stripped 3 bases from V and 9 bases from J, with 12 bases between. The CDR3 covers 13 residues. The CDR3 DNA sequence: TGTGCCAGCAGTTTCACGGGCTCCGGTGAGCAGTTCTTC. It yields the protein CASSFTGSGEQFF.

This clonotype was found a few times. The chain couples TRBV20-1 to TRBJ1-1; no clear D gene. Germline values: CDR1 DFQATT, CDR2 SNEGSKA (reference sequence). The V and J ends lost 1 base and 3 bases respectively, with 9 bases between them. The CDR3 contains 13 residues. The DNA of the CDR3 is TGCAGTGCTAGAGGATCGGTGCACACTGAAGCTTTCTTT. Its translation: CSARGSVHTEAFF.

The sample holds a few counts of this clonotype. V gene TRBV9 combines with J gene TRBJ1-4; possible D gene TRBD1, 5 bases. V lost 4 bases and J 0 bases, leaving 10 bases between the germline ends. Germline assignment: CDR1 SGDLS and CDR2 YYNGEE. The CDR3 length is 15 residues. The CDR3 is CASSPRGPTNEKLFF. CDR3 in DNA: TGTGCCAGCAGCCCAAGGGGCCCAACTAATGAAAAACTGTTTTTT.

V and J are TRBV14 and TRBJ1-2; TRBD1 might be the D (5 bases). Per the germline V gene, CDR1 is SGHDN and CDR2 is FVKESK. V lost 4 bases and J 1 base, leaving 7 bases between the germline ends. The CDR3 length is 13 residues. Written as DNA, the CDR3 is TGTGCCAGCAGCCGACAGCATAACTATGGCTACACCTTC. Its translation: CASSRQHNYGYTF.

V is TRBV21-1 and J is TRBJ1-1. TRBV21-1 is a recognized pseudogene. CDR3 length: 12 amino acids. The CDR3 spells CASSKGTNEAFF. For the CDR3, the DNA is TGTGCCAGCAGCAAAGGTACGAATGAAGCTTTCTTT.

This chain links TRBV11-2 with TRBJ2-3; 7 bases match TRBD2. The CDR3 runs to 13 residues. Germline V gene lookup returns CDR1 SGHAT and CDR2 FQNNGV. With V trimmed by 8 bases and J by 2 bases, 4 bases remained unmatched. CDR3 loop: CASPGGITDTQYF. The DNA for the CDR3 is TGTGCCAGCCCCGGGGGGATCACAGATACGCAGTATTTT.

The chain uses TRBV15 and TRBJ2-5; a weak D match, TRBD2 (7 bases). The CDR3 runs to 16 residues. Germline V gene sequence: CDR1 LNHNV, CDR2 YYDKDF (reference sequence). V lost 7 bases to trimming and J lost 4 bases, with 22 bases between them. CDR3 sequence (DNA): TGTGCCACCACTACCCTTGACGGGGGGCTCCGAGAGACCCAGTACTTC. It encodes CATTTLDGGLRETQYF. Complete variable domain (other parts from reference TRBV15 and TRBJ2-5): DAMVIQNPRYQVTQFGKPVTLSCSQTLNHNVMYWYQQKSSQAPKLLFHYYDKDFNNEADTPDNFQSRRPNTSFCFLDIRSPGLGDTAMYLCATTTLDGGLRETQYFGPGTRLLVL.

V and J are TRBV18 and TRBJ2-1; possibly TRBD1 for D (7 bases). V gave up 3 bases and J gave up 5 bases, with 11 bases separating them. The CDR3 runs to 14 residues. Germline CDR1 KGHSH, CDR2 LQKENI. The DNA for the CDR3 is TGTGCCAGCTCACCGACCAGGGGGGACAATGAGCAGTTCTTC. Amino acids: CASSPTRGDNEQFF.

This rearrangement joins TRBV28 to TRBJ1-5, with TRBD1 matching over 7 bases. This CDR3 is built from 13 residues. Per the germline V gene, CDR1 is MDHEN and CDR2 is SYDVKM. J lost 7 bases, V lost 11 bases, and 11 bases had no gene match. CDR3 sequence: CALGRGSRQPQHF. The CDR3 DNA sequence: TGTGCCCTGGGCAGGGGGTCTCGGCAGCCCCAGCATTTT.

This clonotype came up a few times. The chain recombines TRBV10-3 with TRBJ2-7; D possibly corresponds to TRBD1 (5 bases). The CDR3 loop spans 15 amino acids. The ends were cut back, 2 bases at V and 6 bases at J, with 17 bases in the middle. Germline CDR1 ENHRY, CDR2 SYGVKD. This CDR3 is CAISEGWQGSGEQYF. The CDR3 DNA reads TGTGCCATCAGTGAGGGATGGCAGGGATCAGGCGAGCAGTACTTC.

A few counts support this clonotype. The CDR3 is CASSGGRRETQYF. Written as DNA, the CDR3 is TGTGCCAGCAGCGGGGGGCGGCGGGAGACCCAGTACTTC. The chain uses TRBV9 and TRBJ2-5; maybe TRBD1 (6 bases). The CDR3 spans 13 residues. V gave up 3 bases and J gave up 5 bases, with 11 bases separating them. Germline V gene sequence: CDR1 SGDLS, CDR2 YYNGEE. Looking up the rest from reference TRBV9 and TRBJ2-5 gives the full variable domain: DSGVTQTPKHLITATGQRVTLRCSPRSGDLSVYWYQQSLDQGLQFLIQYYNGEERAKGNILERFSAQQFPDLHSELNLSSLELGDSALYFCASSGGRRETQYFGPGTRLLVL.

V usage is TRBV27 and J usage is TRBJ2-2, with 12 bases aligning to TRBD2. The CDR3 has 18 amino acids. CDR1 and CDR2 from the germline V gene are MNHEY and SMNVEV (reference sequence). With 3 bases clipped from V and 0 bases from J, the junction kept 5 bases outside the gene matches. CDR3 in amino acids: CASSLTSGGLANTGELFF. DNA for the CDR3: TGTGCCAGCAGTTTGACTAGCGGGGGCCTCGCGAACACCGGGGAGCTGTTTTTT.

The V and J genes are TRBV7-9 and TRBJ2-1; 9 positions agree with TRBD1. V lost 2 bases, J lost 6 bases, and 11 bases stayed unmatched. Germline CDR1 and CDR2: SEHNR and FQNEAQ (reference sequence). CDR3 length: 17 residues. The DNA of the CDR3 is TGTGCCAGCAGCTTACCCTTCGCTGGGACAGGGCTCAATGAGCAGTTCTTC. It translates to CASSLPFAGTGLNEQFF.

The chain joins TRBV10-1 to TRBJ2-4, with D perhaps TRBD1 (5 bases). Germline values: CDR1 WNHNN, CDR2 SYGVQD (reference sequence). V gave up 6 bases and J gave up 7 bases, with 22 bases separating them. This CDR3 is built from 16 residues. The CDR3 DNA reads as TGCGCCAGCAGAAACAGGATTCCAAGGGGTCAGAACATTCAGTACTTC. The encoded protein is CASRNRIPRGQNIQYF.

V usage is TRBV7-8 and J usage is TRBJ2-1; unclear D gene. CDR3 length equals 17 residues. The V gene's germline CDR1 is SGHVS and CDR2 FQNEAQ. V was clipped by 5 bases and J by 1 base, with 18 bases between them. The CDR3 spells CASSPTGPTRSYNEQFF. The CDR3, as DNA: TGTGCCAGCAGCCCGACCGGGCCAACGAGATCCTACAATGAGCAGTTCTTC.

The gene calls are TRBV6-2 or TRBV6-3 and TRBJ1-5; D possibly corresponds to TRBD1 (6 bases). V lost 0 bases and J 6 bases, leaving 9 bases between the germline ends. CDR3 length equals 14 residues. Germline V lookup: CDR1 MNHEY, CDR2 SVGEGT. The CDR3 nucleotides are TGTGCCAGCAGTTACTCGGGGGCGGGTCAGCCCCAGCATTTT. Amino acid sequence: CASSYSGAGQPQHF.